This T cell receptor (beta chain) was sequenced in a study of T cells after yellow fever vaccination. Study conclusions and caveats: Any FACS-sorted repertoire could hold abundant clonotypes that contaminate it from the bulk population.

CDR3 length: 13 amino acids. The germline gives CDR1 MNHEY, CDR2 SVGAGI. V gave up 0 bases and J gave up 8 bases, with 10 bases separating them. Generation of TCR cDNA used 5'RACE template switching (which added a universal primer site and UMIs). TCRdb recomputed calls from the 5' RACE reads with MiXCR, one row per CDR3 protein. The sample includes approximately 550,000 distinct CDR3 sequences, 15% to 20% of them seen just once. This clonotype was detected only a few times. Its antigen is unidentified. The specimen was PBMCs, collected 15 days after the yellow fever booster vaccination. This clonotype originated in a man aged 25-45 years who received the YFV17D yellow fever vaccine. The V call is TRBV6-5, the J call TRBJ1-2; D not certain. The CDR3 nucleotides read TGTGCCAGCAGTTACTCGATCGGGCGAGGCTACACCTTC. Protein product: CASSYSIGRGYTF.